This T cell receptor (beta chain) was identified in a study of blood T cell repertoires in COVID-19. Trimming took off 4 bases at V and 4 bases at J, with 14 bases between the two ends. The CDR3 has 15 residues. Germline V gene data show CDR1 as LNHDA and CDR2 as SQIVND (reference sequence). Original analysis: Estimated nucleated cell counts came from reference gene primer amplification. Sequenced by immunoSEQ multiplex PCR; TCRdb stores in-frame clones only, minus some. V and J calls and clone size are given by that table; D and trimming were obtained from the DNA. The repertoire consists of about 480,000 clones, with roughly 90% occurring once and the leading ten covering approximately 1.8%.

The TCR comes from a woman in her thirties or forties who had recovered from COVID-19. The chain recombines TRBV19 with TRBJ1-5; a weak D match, TRBD1 (5 bases). The sample was PBMCs or T cells enriched from blood (not recorded which). This CDR3 is CASSSSGGVNQPQHF. The CDR3 region has the DNA TGTGCCAGTAGTAGTAGTGGGGGGGTAAATCAGCCCCAGCATTTT.